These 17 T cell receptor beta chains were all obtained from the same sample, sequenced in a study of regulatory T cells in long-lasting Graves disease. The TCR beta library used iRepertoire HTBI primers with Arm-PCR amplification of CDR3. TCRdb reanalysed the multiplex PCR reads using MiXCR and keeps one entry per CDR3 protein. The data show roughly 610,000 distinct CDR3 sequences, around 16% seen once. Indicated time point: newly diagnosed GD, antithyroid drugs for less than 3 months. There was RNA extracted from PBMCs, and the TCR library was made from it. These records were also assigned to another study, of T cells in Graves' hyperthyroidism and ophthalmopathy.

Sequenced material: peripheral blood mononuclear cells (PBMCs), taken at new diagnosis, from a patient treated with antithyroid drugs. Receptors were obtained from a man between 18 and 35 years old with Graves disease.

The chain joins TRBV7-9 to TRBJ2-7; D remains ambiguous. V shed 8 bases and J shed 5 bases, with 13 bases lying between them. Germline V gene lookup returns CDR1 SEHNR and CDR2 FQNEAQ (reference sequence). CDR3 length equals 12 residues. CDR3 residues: CASGLLINEQYF. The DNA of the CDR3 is TGTGCCAGCGGCCTCCTAATCAACGAGCAGTACTTC.

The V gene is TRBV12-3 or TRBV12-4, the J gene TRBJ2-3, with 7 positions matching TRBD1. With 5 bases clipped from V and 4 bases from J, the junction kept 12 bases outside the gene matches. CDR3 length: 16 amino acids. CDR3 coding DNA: TGTGCCAGCAGTCTATCCAGGGGGTGGTCTGCAGATACGCAGTATTTT. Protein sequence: CASSLSRGWSADTQYF.

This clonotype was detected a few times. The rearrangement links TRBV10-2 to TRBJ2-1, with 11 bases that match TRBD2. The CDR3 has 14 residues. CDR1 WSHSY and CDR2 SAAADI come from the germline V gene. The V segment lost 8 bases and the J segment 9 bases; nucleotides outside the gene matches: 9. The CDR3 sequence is CASLLAGGPSEQFF. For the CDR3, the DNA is TGCGCCAGCCTTCTAGCGGGAGGACCGAGTGAGCAGTTCTTC.

CDR3 sequence: CASSPSGGSINNEQFF. Written as DNA, the CDR3 is TGTGCCAGCTCACCGTCCGGCGGGAGCATAAACAATGAGCAGTTCTTC. The chain uses TRBV18 and TRBJ2-1; 7 bases match TRBD2. CDR1 KGHSH and CDR2 LQKENI come from the germline V gene. The CDR3 has 16 amino acids. V was pared by 3 bases and J by 5 bases, with 10 bases of the junction left unmatched.

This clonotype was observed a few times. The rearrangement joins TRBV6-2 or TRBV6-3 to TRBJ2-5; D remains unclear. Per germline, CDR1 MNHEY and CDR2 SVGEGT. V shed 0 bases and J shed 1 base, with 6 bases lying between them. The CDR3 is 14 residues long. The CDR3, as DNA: TGTGCCAGCAGTTACTCGCTAGGCCAAGAGACCCAGTACTTC. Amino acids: CASSYSLGQETQYF.

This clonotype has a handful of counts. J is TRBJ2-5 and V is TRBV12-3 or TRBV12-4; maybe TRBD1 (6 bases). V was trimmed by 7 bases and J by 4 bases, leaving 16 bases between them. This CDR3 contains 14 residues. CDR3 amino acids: CASKVSGALETQYF. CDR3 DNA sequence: TGTGCCAGCAAAGTCTCAGGGGCCCTAGAGACCCAGTACTTC.

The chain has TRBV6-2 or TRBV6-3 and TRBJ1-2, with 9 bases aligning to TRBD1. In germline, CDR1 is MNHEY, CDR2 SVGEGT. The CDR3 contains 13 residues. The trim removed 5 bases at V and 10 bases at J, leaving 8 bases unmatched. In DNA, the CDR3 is TGTGCCAGCAGTGGATACGGGACAGGGTCCTACACCTTC. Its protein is CASSGYGTGSYTF.

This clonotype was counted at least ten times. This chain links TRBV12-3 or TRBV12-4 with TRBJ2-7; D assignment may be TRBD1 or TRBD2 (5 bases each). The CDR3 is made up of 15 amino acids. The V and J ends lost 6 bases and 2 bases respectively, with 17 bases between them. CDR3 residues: CASSSLTAATYEQYF. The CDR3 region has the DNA TGTGCCAGCAGCTCCTTGACAGCGGCCACCTACGAGCAGTACTTC.

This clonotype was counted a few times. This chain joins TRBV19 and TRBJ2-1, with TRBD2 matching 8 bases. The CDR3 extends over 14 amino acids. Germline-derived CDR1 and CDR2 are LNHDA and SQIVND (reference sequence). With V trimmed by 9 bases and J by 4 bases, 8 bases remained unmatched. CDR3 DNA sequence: TGTGCCAGCGGGGAGCGGGAGAGATACAATGAGCAGTTCTTC. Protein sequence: CASGERERYNEQFF.

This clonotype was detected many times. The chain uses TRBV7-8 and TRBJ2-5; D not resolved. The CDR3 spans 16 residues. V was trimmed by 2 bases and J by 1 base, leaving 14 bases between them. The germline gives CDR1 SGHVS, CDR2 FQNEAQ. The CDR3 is CASSLSPEYTQETQYF. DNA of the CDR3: TGTGCCAGCAGCTTAAGTCCGGAATACACCCAAGAGACCCAGTACTTC.

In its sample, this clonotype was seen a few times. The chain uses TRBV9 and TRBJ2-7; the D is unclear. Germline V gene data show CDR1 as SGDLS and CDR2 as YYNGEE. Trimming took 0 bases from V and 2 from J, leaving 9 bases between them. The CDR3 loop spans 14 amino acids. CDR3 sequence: CASSVESKTYEQYF. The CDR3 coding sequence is TGTGCCAGCAGCGTAGAGAGCAAAACCTACGAGCAGTACTTC. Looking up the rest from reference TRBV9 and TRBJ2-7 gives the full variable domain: DSGVTQTPKHLITATGQRVTLRCSPRSGDLSVYWYQQSLDQGLQFLIQYYNGEERAKGNILERFSAQQFPDLHSELNLSSLELGDSALYFCASSVESKTYEQYFGPGTRLTVT.

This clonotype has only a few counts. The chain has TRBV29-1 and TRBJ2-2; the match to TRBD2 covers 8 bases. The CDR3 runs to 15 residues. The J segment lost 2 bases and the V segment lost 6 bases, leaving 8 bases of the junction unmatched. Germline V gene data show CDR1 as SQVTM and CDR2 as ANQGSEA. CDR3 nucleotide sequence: TGCAGCGTCGAACTAGCGGCCCATAACACCGGGGAGCTGTTTTTT. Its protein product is CSVELAAHNTGELFF.

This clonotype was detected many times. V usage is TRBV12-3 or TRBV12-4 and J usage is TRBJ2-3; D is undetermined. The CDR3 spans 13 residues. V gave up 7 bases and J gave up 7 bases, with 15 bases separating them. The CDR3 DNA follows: TGTGCCAGCATCCCCCCCGGAGACTATACGCAGTATTTT. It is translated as CASIPPGDYTQYF.

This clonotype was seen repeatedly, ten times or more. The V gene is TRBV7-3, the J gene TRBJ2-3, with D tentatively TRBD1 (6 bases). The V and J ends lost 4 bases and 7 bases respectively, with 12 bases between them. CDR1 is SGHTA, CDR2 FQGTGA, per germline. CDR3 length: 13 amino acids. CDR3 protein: CASSSDTGYTQYF. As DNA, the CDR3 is TGTGCCAGCAGCTCGGACACAGGGTATACGCAGTATTTT.

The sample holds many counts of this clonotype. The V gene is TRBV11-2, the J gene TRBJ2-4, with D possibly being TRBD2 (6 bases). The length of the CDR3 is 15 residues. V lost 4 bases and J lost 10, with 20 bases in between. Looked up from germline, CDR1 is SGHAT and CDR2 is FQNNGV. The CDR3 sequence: CASSSLRGVRGIQYF. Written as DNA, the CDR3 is TGTGCCAGCAGCTCACTTAGGGGTGTCCGGGGGATTCAGTACTTC.

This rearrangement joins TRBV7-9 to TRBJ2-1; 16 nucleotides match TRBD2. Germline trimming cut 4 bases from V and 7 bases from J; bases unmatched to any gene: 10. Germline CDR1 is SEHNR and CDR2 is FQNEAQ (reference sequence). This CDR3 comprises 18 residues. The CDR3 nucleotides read TGTGCCAGCAGCTCCCTAGGGACTAGCGGGAGGGCCGGGAATGAGCAGTTCTTC. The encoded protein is CASSSLGTSGRAGNEQFF.

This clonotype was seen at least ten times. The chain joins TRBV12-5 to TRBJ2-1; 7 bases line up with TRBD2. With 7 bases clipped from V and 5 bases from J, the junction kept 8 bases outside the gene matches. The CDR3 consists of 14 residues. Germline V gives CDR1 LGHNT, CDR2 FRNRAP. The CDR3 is CASDPAGADNEQFF. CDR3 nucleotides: TGTGCTAGTGACCCGGCGGGAGCTGACAATGAGCAGTTCTTC.